These 20 T cell receptor beta chains were all obtained from the same sample, sequenced in a study of neurological immune-mediated disorders. Via MiXCR, TCRdb re-called the 5' RACE reads, giving one row per CDR3 protein. The sample consists of roughly 53,000 distinct CDR3 sequences, roughly 8.3% of them appearing once. The time point: longitudinal time-point 3. The sequenced material came from PBMCs. These receptors were obtained from a woman aged 40 to 55 in good health.

This clonotype was observed at least ten times. CDR3 loop: CASTPVTDWGGTEAFF. CDR3 in DNA: TGTGCCAGTACCCCAGTGACGGATTGGGGGGGCACTGAAGCTTTCTTT. The rearrangement links TRBV19 to TRBJ1-1; tentatively, D is TRBD1 (5 bases). V gave up 7 bases and J gave up 4 bases, with 22 bases separating them. Germline V CDR1 and CDR2: LNHDA, SQIVND (reference sequence). The CDR3 covers 16 residues.

This clonotype has only a few counts. The chain has TRBV9 and TRBJ2-1, with 14 bases matching TRBD2. The germline gives CDR1 SGDLS, CDR2 YYNGEE. CDR3 length: 16 amino acids. Unmatched junction bases numbered 4, after V lost 0 bases and J lost 8 bases. CDR3 in amino acids: CASSVEGLAGEDEQFF. The CDR3 DNA is TGTGCCAGCAGCGTAGAGGGACTAGCGGGGGAAGATGAGCAGTTCTTC.

This clonotype was recorded many times. The chain joins TRBV11-2 to TRBJ2-2; 15 nucleotides match TRBD2. Germline trimming cut 6 bases from V and 2 bases from J; bases unmatched to any gene: 16. Germline CDR1 is SGHAT and CDR2 is FQNNGV. CDR3 length: 21 amino acids. The CDR3 DNA reads TGTGCCAGCAGGTCCACCCGGACTAGCGGGGGGGACGCCGCCAACACCGGGGAGCTGTTTTTT. Translated: CASRSTRTSGGDAANTGELFF.

The rearrangement joins TRBV20-1 to TRBJ1-1; D remains ambiguous. Between the trimmed V and J ends, which lost 0 bases and 6 bases, there was a span of 20 bases. The CDR3 loop spans 16 amino acids. Germline lookup yields CDR1 DFQATT and CDR2 SNEGSKA (reference sequence). CDR3 region: CSARDRDRTGGSEAFF. In DNA, the CDR3 is TGCAGTGCTAGAGATCGAGATAGGACGGGTGGGTCTGAAGCTTTCTTT.

Many counts were recorded for this clonotype. This chain uses TRBV20-1 with TRBJ2-7; 14 bases line up with TRBD2. CDR1 DFQATT and CDR2 SNEGSKA come from the germline V gene (reference sequence). The CDR3 totals 14 residues. Trimming cost V 8 bases and J 6 bases; bases outside gene matches: 9. The CDR3 spells CSPQTSGGASEQYF. CDR3 coding DNA: TGCAGTCCCCAGACTAGCGGGGGGGCAAGCGAGCAGTACTTC.

This clonotype showed up many times. The chain carries TRBV6-2 or TRBV6-3 and TRBJ2-1, with 7 bases fitting TRBD2. V shed 2 bases, J shed 1 base, and the junction held 2 bases outside the gene matches. The CDR3 has 15 residues. Germline CDR1 reads MNHEY; CDR2 reads SVGEGT. CDR3 sequence: CASSYAGVSYNEQFF. The CDR3 DNA follows: TGTGCCAGCAGTTACGCGGGGGTGTCCTACAATGAGCAGTTCTTC.

This clonotype was seen repeatedly, ten times or more. The J gene is TRBJ2-1, the V gene TRBV7-2, with D maybe TRBD2 (5 bases). Germline V lookup: CDR1 SGHTA, CDR2 FQGNSA. The CDR3 has 15 amino acids. V lost 1 base to trimming and J lost 5 bases, with 12 bases between them. The CDR3 nucleotides read TGTGCCAGCAGCTTAGAGGCGGGTGCTCACAATGAGCAGTTCTTC. It specifies CASSLEAGAHNEQFF.

The sample holds many counts of this clonotype. This CDR3 is CASSLAEQGNTGELFF. The CDR3 nucleotides are TGCGCCAGCAGCTTGGCCGAACAGGGAAACACCGGGGAGCTGTTTTTT. The chain employs TRBV5-1 and TRBJ2-2; the D gene is possibly TRBD1 (6 bases). Germline-derived CDR1 and CDR2 are SGHRS and YFSETQ. Trimming left V 0 bases short and J 2 bases short, with 11 bases between. The CDR3 runs to 16 residues.

This clonotype was picked up many times. V is TRBV5-1 and J is TRBJ1-1, with 10 bases aligning to TRBD1. CDR1 and CDR2 (germline): SGHRS, YFSETQ. The V segment lost 3 bases and the J segment 5 bases; nucleotides outside the gene matches: 4. The CDR3 length is 14 residues. CDR3 in DNA: TGCGCCAGCAGCTCCTGGACAGGGGGGACTGAAGCTTTCTTT. Translated, it gives CASSSWTGGTEAFF.

This clonotype was recorded many times. The J gene is TRBJ2-1, the V gene TRBV5-1; 11 positions match TRBD2. V shed 2 bases and J 3 bases; nucleotides not matched to a gene: 4. The CDR3 extends over 16 amino acids. Per germline, CDR1 SGHRS and CDR2 YFSETQ. CDR3 bases: TGCGCCAGCAGCTTTCACGGGACTAGCGGCTACAATGAGCAGTTCTTC. Its protein product is CASSFHGTSGYNEQFF.

J is TRBJ1-2 and V is TRBV6-2 or TRBV6-3; D is uncertain. The CDR3 runs to 14 residues. Trimming pared 4 bases from V and 7 bases from J, leaving 16 bases between. The V gene's germline CDR1 is MNHEY and CDR2 SVGEGT. CDR3 protein: CASSSIQLGRGYTF. CDR3 DNA: TGTGCCAGCAGTTCCATCCAGCTAGGCCGTGGCTACACCTTC.

The table lists this clonotype with many counts. The J gene is TRBJ2-3, the V gene TRBV4-2; D is perhaps TRBD1 (5 bases). V lost 0 bases and J 4 bases, leaving 11 bases between the germline ends. The germline CDR1 and CDR2 sequences are LGHNA and YNFKEQ. This CDR3 is 15 amino acids long. In DNA, the CDR3 is TGTGCCAGCAGCCAAGAAGCGCAGGGTTCAGATACGCAGTATTTT. Translating gives CASSQEAQGSDTQYF.

Many counts were recorded for this clonotype. The gene calls are TRBV5-1 and TRBJ2-3, with TRBD2 as a possible D gene (6 bases). V lost 2 bases to trimming and J lost 1 base, with 8 bases between them. Germline CDR1 reads SGHRS; CDR2 reads YFSETQ. The CDR3 is 14 residues long. CDR3 loop: CASSLAGGTDTQYF. For the CDR3, the DNA is TGCGCCAGCAGCTTAGCGGGTGGCACAGATACGCAGTATTTT.

This clonotype was seen many times. This chain joins TRBV12-3 or TRBV12-4 and TRBJ1-3, with D uncertain. The CDR3 spans 16 residues. V lost 6 bases, J lost 0 bases, and 15 bases lay in between. DNA of the CDR3: TGTGCCAGCAGGGAATCGGCGGGTACCTCTGGAAACACCATATATTTT. Translation gives CASRESAGTSGNTIYF.

This clonotype was seen ten or more times. The rearrangement uses TRBV7-9 and TRBJ1-4, with D unclear. This CDR3 is 14 amino acids long. CDR1 SEHNR and CDR2 FQNEAQ come from the germline V gene (reference sequence). The ends were cut back, 8 bases at V and 3 bases at J, with 13 bases in the middle. In nucleotides, the CDR3 is TGTGCCAGCGCCCCGCAGGAACCTAATGAAAAACTGTTTTTT. It yields the protein CASAPQEPNEKLFF.

Many counts were recorded for this clonotype. The gene calls are TRBV7-2 and TRBJ2-2; D remains unclear. V lost 5 bases and J 5 bases, leaving 9 bases between the germline ends. Germline V CDR1 and CDR2: SGHTA, FQGNSA. The CDR3 is 13 residues long. CDR3 DNA sequence: TGTGCCAGCAGCCCTGATAGGACCGGGGAGCTGTTTTTT. Amino acids: CASSPDRTGELFF.

This clonotype was counted ten times or more. The V and J genes are TRBV4-2 and TRBJ2-1; D remains unclear. Germline V CDR1 and CDR2: LGHNA, YNFKEQ. This CDR3 has 15 amino acids. The V and J ends lost 0 bases and 4 bases respectively, with 10 bases between them. The CDR3 DNA is TGTGCCAGCAGCCAAGAGGTTAAGGATTACAATGAGCAGTTCTTC. This encodes CASSQEVKDYNEQFF.

This clonotype occurred many times. V is TRBV5-1 and J is TRBJ2-2; D is ambiguous. Germline loops: CDR1 SGHRS, CDR2 YFSETQ. Trimming removed 4 bases from V and 7 bases from J, with 8 bases in between. The CDR3 has 12 amino acids. CDR3 DNA sequence: TGCGCCAGCAGCCAACATGTCGGGGAGCTGTTTTTT. The encoded protein is CASSQHVGELFF.

This clonotype was found many times. The V and J genes are TRBV5-1 and TRBJ2-5; D uncertain. The CDR3 extends over 14 amino acids. Germline-derived CDR1 and CDR2 are SGHRS and YFSETQ. Trimming took 2 bases from V and 6 from J, leaving 14 bases between them. The CDR3 sequence: CASSLQVTSQTQYF. The CDR3, as DNA: TGCGCCAGCAGCTTACAAGTTACCAGCCAGACCCAGTACTTC.

This clonotype came up many times. The chain recombines TRBV6-2 or TRBV6-3 with TRBJ1-1, with D unresolved. Trimming removed 4 bases from V and 0 bases from J, with 15 bases in between. The V gene's germline CDR1 is MNHEY and CDR2 SVGEGT. The CDR3 contains 16 residues. The CDR3: CASSSPGRRMNTEAFF. As DNA, the CDR3 is TGTGCCAGCAGTTCCCCCGGGAGGCGCATGAACACTGAAGCTTTCTTT.